This TCR beta chain was recovered during a study of T cells after yellow fever vaccination. This clonotype was seen only a few times. This CDR3 is built from 16 residues. Germline V gene lookup returns CDR1 SGHRS and CDR2 YFSETQ. J lost 4 bases, V lost 4 bases, and 9 bases had no gene match. Universal primer sites and UMIs were introduced during 5'RACE template-switching synthesis of TCR cDNA. TCRdb used MiXCR to reprocess the 5' RACE reads, holding one entry per CDR3 protein. The profile covers 350,000 or so distinct CDR3 sequences, with about 7.8% appearing a single time and approximately 16% taken by the ten largest.

This specimen consisted of PBMCs, obtained more than 40 days after the first yellow fever vaccination. This receptor was identified in a man younger than 35 who received the YFV17D yellow fever vaccine. The chain uses TRBV5-1 and TRBJ2-2; TRBD2 matches 8 bases. CDR3 bases: TGCGCCAGCAGCATGACCGGACTAGCAGGCACCGGGGAGCTGTTTTTT. This gives the protein CASSMTGLAGTGELFF.